These 10 T cell receptor beta chains share one sample of origin, sequenced in a study of graft-versus-host responses after intestinal transplantation. Generated by immunoSEQ multiplex PCR, the TCRdb table keeps only in-frame clones and is missing some. The table records about 9,700 clones, 30% to 35% of them present only once. Here the sequenced sample was alloreactive CD4+ T cells from a mixed lymphocyte reaction culture, taken before transplantation. As to subset: CFSE-low proliferating T cells sorted from roughly 6-day pre-transplant mixed lymphocyte reaction (GvH or HvG direction). The source of these receptors is a human patient who was an organ donor for intestinal transplantation.

The chain couples TRBV9 to TRBJ1-4; D not resolved. V was pared by 3 bases and J by 8 bases, with 17 bases between. CDR1 is SGDLS and CDR2 is YYNGEE in the germline V gene. The CDR3 has 15 residues. The CDR3 coding sequence is TGTGCCAGCAGCGGAAGCCTCGGCGGAGGGGAAAAACTGTTTTTT. It specifies CASSGSLGGGEKLFF.

This clone was recorded a few times. The V and J genes are TRBV6-1 and TRBJ2-5; TRBD2 matches at 8 bases. With 10 bases clipped from V and 2 bases from J, the junction kept 6 bases outside the gene matches. Germline CDR1 and CDR2: MNHNS and SASEGT. The CDR3 is 13 residues long. The CDR3 loop is CATALADQETQYF. The CDR3 nucleotides read TGTGCCACCGCACTAGCGGATCAAGAGACCCAGTACTTC.

The sample holds a few counts of this clone. V usage is TRBV6-1 and J usage is TRBJ1-1; possible D gene TRBD1, 6 bases. Trimming took 5 bases from V and 6 from J, leaving 16 bases between them. The CDR3 is made up of 14 amino acids. Per germline, CDR1 MNHNS and CDR2 SASEGT. CDR3 region: CASSRPRDTAEAFF. CDR3 nucleotide sequence: TGTGCCAGCAGTCGTCCGAGGGACACAGCTGAAGCTTTCTTT.

In this sample, this clone is medium-sized (0.01 to 0.1%). V usage is TRBV18 and J usage is TRBJ2-1; TRBD2 matches 13 bases. There are 13 residues in the CDR3. J lost 10 bases, V lost 6 bases, and 3 bases had no gene match. Germline assignment: CDR1 KGHSH and CDR2 LQKENI. The CDR3, as DNA: TGTGCCAGCTCGCCGACTAGCGGGGGGGAGCAGTTCTTC. Protein: CASSPTSGGEQFF.

The chain combines TRBV6-5 with TRBJ2-3, with a possible D match to TRBD2 (6 bases). The germline CDR1 and CDR2 sequences are MNHEY and SVGAGI. Deletions cut 8 bases from V and 2 bases from J, with 11 bases between. CDR3 length: 13 amino acids. Written as DNA, the CDR3 is TGTGCCAGCGTAGCGGCGAACACAGATACGCAGTATTTT. The encoded protein is CASVAANTDTQYF.

V is TRBV5-1 and J is TRBJ1-2; 8 bases agree with TRBD1. Looked up from germline, CDR1 is SGHRS and CDR2 is YFSETQ. After removal of 3 bases from V and 3 bases from J, the junction contained 1 base not matched to a gene. The CDR3 runs 13 residues. The CDR3 loop is CASSSTGDYGYTF. CDR3 coding DNA: TGCGCCAGCAGCTCGACAGGGGACTATGGCTACACCTTC.

The chain is built from TRBV7-2 and TRBJ2-3; 9 bases map to TRBD1. This CDR3 has 13 amino acids. Germline CDR1 reads SGHTA; CDR2 reads FQGNSA. The ends lost 0 bases at V and 10 bases at J; junction bases unmatched: 2. Here the CDR3 DNA reads TGTGCCAGCAGCTTAGCCGGGACAGGGCCGCAGTATTTT. Translating it yields CASSLAGTGPQYF.

This clone occurred once. The rearrangement uses TRBV7-3 and TRBJ2-5; 11 bases fit TRBD2. Germline assignment: CDR1 SGHTA and CDR2 FQGTGA. This CDR3 region has 16 residues. After removal of 4 bases from V and 2 bases from J, the junction contained 6 bases not matched to a gene. Here the CDR3 reads CASSSLGLAAQETQYF. For the CDR3, the DNA is TGTGCCAGCAGCTCCCTGGGACTAGCGGCTCAAGAGACCCAGTACTTC.

This clone has just a few counts. The same CDR3 can be traced to other DNA sequences in this sample. J is TRBJ1-5 and V is TRBV28, with D uncertain. V lost 2 bases, J lost 0 bases, and 5 bases lay in between. The CDR3 sequence is 14 residues long. In germline, CDR1 is MDHEN, CDR2 SYDVKM. CDR3 sequence: CASSLQYSNQPQHF. CDR3 in DNA: TGTGCCAGCAGTTTACAATATAGCAATCAGCCCCAGCATTTT.

The gene calls are TRBV7-2 and TRBJ2-1, with D maybe TRBD1 (6 bases). The CDR3 contains 12 residues. The germline V gene encodes CDR1 SGHTA and CDR2 FQGNSA. V lost 3 bases and J 9 bases, leaving 9 bases between the germline ends. CDR3 region: CASSFGQFEQFF. The DNA of the CDR3 is TGTGCCAGCAGCTTCGGACAGTTTGAGCAGTTCTTC.